This TCR beta chain was recorded in a study of tumor-infiltrating lymphocytes in primary liver carcinoma. Study background: Lesions, classed as T1-T3 N0M0, spanned roughly 4.2 to 11 cm across. Points from the study as a whole: Relative to blood, tumors carried a significantly larger fraction of the repertoire in their top 250 clones (p = 0.039).

The CDR3 totals 16 residues. The V gene's germline CDR1 is SGHDT and CDR2 YYEEEE. A constant-region primer served to make TCR beta cDNA from around 540 ng total RNA. Amplification in three nested multiplex PCR rounds with slightly modified ARM-PCR gave rise to TCR beta libraries. Primers for the first two PCR rounds were TRBV1-TRBV30 forward primers and a C-beta reverse primer (approximately 10 cycles per round). TCRdb reanalysed the multiplex PCR reads using MiXCR and keeps one entry per CDR3 protein. In the table there are around 190,000 distinct CDR3 sequences, approximately 80% of which are singletons. On this clonotype: Its matching antigen is unknown. Germline is not matched at one junction end, which may reflect a read error.

The study co-extracted DNA and RNA from about 21-30 mg of unsorted bulk tissue. Each tumor was sampled at four poles and its centre. Source material: tumor tissue from primary liver carcinoma. V gene TRBV5-6 combines with J gene TRBJ1-2, with D possibly being TRBD1 (5 bases). This clonotype was obtained from a man in his forties with primary liver carcinoma and hepatitis B virus infection. In DNA, the CDR3 is TGTGCCGGCAGCCACAATTACCGGGACCCTAACTATAACTACACCTTC. Encoded protein: CAGSHNYRDPNYNYTF.